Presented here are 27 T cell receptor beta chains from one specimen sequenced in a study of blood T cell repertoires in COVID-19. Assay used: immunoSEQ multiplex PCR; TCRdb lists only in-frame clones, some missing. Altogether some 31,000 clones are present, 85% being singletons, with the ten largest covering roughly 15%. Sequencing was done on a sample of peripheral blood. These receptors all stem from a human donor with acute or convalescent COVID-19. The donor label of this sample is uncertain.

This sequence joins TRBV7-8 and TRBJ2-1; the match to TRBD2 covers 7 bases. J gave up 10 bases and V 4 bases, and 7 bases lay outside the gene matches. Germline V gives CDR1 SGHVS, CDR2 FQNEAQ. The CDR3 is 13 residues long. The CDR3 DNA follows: TGTGCCAGCAGCTCAGGCCAGGGAGGGGAGCAGTTCTTC. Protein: CASSSGQGGEQFF. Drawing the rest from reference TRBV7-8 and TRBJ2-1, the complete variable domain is GAGVSQSPRYKVAKRGQDVALRCDPISGHVSLFWYQQALGQGPEFLTYFQNEAQLDKSGLPSDRFFAERPEGSVSTLKIQRTQQEDSAVYLCASSSGQGGEQFFGPGTRLTVL.

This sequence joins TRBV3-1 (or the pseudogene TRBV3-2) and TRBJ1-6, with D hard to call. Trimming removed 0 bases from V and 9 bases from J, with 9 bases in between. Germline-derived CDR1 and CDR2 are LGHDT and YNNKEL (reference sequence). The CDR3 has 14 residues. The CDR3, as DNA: TGTGCCAGCAGCCAAGATTCCCGGGGTTCACCCCTCCACTTT. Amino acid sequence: CASSQDSRGSPLHF.

The CDR3 DNA follows: TGTGCCATCAGTGATGTGGCAGGGGTTACTGAAGCTTTCTTT. As protein: CAISDVAGVTEAFF. The chain employs TRBV10-3 and TRBJ1-1; D is perhaps TRBD1 (6 bases). V dropped 3 bases and J dropped 5 bases, with 13 bases sitting between them. The CDR3 has 14 residues. Germline-derived CDR1 and CDR2 are ENHRY and SYGVKD.

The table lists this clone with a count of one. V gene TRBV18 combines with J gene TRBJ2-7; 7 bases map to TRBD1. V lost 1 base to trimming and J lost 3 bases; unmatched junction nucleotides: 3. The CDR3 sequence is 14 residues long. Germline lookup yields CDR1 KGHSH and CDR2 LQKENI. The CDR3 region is CASSPRDRDYEQYF. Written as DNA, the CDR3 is TGTGCCAGCTCACCACGGGACAGAGACTACGAGCAGTACTTC.

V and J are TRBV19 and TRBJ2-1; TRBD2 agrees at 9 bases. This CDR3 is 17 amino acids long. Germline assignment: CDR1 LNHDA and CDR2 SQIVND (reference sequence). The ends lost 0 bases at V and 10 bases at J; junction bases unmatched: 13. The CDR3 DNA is TGTGCCAGTAGTATAGATTCGGTTAGGAGCGGGAGGTCGGAGCAGTTCTTC. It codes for CASSIDSVRSGRSEQFF.

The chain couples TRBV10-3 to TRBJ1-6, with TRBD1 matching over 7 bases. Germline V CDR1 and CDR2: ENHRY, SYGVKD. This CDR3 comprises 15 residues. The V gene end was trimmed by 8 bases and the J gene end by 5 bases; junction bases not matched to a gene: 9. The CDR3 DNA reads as TGTGCCATCGGCCAGGGGGGCGCGAATAATTCACCCCTCCACTTT. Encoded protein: CAIGQGGANNSPLHF.

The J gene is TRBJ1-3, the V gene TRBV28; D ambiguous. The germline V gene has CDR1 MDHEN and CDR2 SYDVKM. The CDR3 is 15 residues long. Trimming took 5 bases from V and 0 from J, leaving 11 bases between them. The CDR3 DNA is TGTGCCAGCAGTGTAGAACCCCTCTCTGGAAACACCATATATTTT. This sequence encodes CASSVEPLSGNTIYF.

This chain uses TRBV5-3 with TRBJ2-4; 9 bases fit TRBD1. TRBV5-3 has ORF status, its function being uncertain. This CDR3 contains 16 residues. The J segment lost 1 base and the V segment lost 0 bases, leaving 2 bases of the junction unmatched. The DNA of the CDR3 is TGTGCCAGAAGCTTGGACAGGGGGCCTGCCAAAAACATTCAGTACTTC. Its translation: CARSLDRGPAKNIQYF.

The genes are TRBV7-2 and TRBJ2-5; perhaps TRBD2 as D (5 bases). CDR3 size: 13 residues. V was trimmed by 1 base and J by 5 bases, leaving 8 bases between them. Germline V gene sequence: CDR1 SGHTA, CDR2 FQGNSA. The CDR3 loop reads CASSLVEGETQYF. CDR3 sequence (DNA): TGTGCCAGCAGCTTAGTTGAGGGCGAGACCCAGTACTTC. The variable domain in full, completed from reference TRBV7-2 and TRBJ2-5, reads GAGVSQSPSNKVTEKGKDVELRCDPISGHTALYWYRQSLGQGLEFLIYFQGNSAPDKSGLPSDRFSAERTGGSVSTLTIQRTQQEDSAVYLCASSLVEGETQYFGPGTRLLVL.

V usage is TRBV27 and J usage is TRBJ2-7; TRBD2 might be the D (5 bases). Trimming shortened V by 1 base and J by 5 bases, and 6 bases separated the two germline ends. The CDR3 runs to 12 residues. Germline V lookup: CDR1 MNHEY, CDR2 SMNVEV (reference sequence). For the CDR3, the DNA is TGTGCCAGCAGTTTATACGGGAACGAGCAGTACTTC. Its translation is CASSLYGNEQYF.

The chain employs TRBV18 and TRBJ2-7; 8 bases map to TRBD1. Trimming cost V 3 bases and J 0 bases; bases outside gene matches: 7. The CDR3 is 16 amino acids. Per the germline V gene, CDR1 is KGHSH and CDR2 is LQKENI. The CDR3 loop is CASSPTRDRNSYEQYF. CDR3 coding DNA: TGTGCCAGCTCACCTACACGGGACAGGAACTCCTACGAGCAGTACTTC.

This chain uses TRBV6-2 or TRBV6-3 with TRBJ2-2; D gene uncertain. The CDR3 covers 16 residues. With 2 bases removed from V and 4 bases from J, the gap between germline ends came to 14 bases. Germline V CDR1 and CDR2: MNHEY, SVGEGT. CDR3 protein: CASSYDGWVSTGELFF. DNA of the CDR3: TGTGCCAGCAGTTACGACGGGTGGGTGAGCACCGGGGAGCTGTTTTTT.

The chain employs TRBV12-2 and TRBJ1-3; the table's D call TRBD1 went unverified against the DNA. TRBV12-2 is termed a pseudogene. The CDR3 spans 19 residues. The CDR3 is CASRLDGQRQGSSGNTIYF. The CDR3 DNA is TGTGCAAGTCGCTTAGACGGTCAGAGGCAGGGATCCTCTGGAAACACCATATATTTT.

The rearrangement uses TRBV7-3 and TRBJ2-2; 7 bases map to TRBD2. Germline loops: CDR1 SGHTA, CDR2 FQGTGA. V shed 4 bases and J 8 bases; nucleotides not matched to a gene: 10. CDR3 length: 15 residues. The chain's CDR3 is CASSSGLPGGGELFF. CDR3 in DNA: TGTGCCAGCAGCTCCGGACTCCCGGGGGGAGGGGAGCTGTTTTTT. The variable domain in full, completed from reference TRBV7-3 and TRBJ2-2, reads GAGVSQTPSNKVTEKGKYVELRCDPISGHTALYWYRQSLGQGPEFLIYFQGTGAADDSGLPNDRFFAVRPEGSVSTLKIQRTERGDSAVYLCASSSGLPGGGELFFGEGSRLTVL.

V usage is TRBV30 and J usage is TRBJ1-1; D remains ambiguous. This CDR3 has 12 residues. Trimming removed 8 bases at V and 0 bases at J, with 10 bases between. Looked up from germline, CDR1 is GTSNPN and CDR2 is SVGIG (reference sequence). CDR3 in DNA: TGTGCCGGTGAGGGCCTGAACACTGAAGCTTTCTTT. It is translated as CAGEGLNTEAFF.

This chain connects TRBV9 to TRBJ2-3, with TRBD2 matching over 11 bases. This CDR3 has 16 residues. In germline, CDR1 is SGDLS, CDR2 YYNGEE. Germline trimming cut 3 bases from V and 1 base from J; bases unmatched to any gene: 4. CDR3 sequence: CASSAQTSGGTDTQYF. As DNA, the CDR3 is TGTGCCAGCAGCGCCCAGACTAGCGGGGGCACAGATACGCAGTATTTT.

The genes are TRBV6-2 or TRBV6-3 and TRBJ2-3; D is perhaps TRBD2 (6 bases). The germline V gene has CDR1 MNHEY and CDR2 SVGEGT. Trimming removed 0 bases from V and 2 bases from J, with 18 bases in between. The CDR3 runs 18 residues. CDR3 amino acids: CASSYSTSLATDTDTQYF. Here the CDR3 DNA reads TGTGCCAGCAGTTACTCGACCTCTCTAGCGACGGACACAGATACGCAGTATTTT.

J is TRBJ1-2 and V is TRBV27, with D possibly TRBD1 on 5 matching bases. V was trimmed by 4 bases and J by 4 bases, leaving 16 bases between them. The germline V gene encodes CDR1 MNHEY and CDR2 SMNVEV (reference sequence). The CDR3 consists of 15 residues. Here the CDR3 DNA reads TGTGCCAGCAGTTCTCTTCCCCAGGGAAGCTATGGCTACACCTTC. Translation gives CASSSLPQGSYGYTF.

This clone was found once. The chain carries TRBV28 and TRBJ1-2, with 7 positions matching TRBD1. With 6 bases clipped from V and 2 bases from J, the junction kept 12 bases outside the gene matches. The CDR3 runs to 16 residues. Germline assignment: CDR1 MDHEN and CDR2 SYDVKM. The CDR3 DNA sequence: TGTGCCAGCAGGCGGGCGGACCACAGGGGCAACTATGGCTACACCTTC. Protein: CASRRADHRGNYGYTF.

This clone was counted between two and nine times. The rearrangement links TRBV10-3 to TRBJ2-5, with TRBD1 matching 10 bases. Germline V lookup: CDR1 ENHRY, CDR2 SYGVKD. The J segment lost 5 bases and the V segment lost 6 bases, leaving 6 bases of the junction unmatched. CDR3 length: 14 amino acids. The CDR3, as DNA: TGTGCCATCAGAGAGGGGACAGGGGCGGAGACCCAGTACTTC. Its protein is CAIREGTGAETQYF.

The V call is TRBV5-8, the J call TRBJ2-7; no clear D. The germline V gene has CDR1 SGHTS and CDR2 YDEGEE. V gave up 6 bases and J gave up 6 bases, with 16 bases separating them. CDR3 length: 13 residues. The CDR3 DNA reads TGTGCCAGCAACCACCTTCGGGTCGGCGAGCAGTACTTC. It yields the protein CASNHLRVGEQYF.

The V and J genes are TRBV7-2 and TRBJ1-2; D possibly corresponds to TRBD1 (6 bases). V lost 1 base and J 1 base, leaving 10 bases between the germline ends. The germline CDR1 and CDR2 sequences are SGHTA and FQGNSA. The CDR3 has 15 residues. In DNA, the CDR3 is TGTGCCAGCAGCTTAGGGCCAGGGGTTAACTATGGCTACACCTTC. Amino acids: CASSLGPGVNYGYTF.

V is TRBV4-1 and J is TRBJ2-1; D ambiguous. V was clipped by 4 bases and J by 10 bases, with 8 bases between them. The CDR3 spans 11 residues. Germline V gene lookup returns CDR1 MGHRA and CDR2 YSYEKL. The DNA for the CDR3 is TGCGCCAGCAGCCGTAATCGGGAGCAGTTCTTC. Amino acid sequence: CASSRNREQFF.

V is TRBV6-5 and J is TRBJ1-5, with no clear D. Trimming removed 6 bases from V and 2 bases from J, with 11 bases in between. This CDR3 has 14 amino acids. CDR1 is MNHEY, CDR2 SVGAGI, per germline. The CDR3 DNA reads TGTGCCAGCAGCCCCAGTCACGGCAATCAGCCCCAGCATTTT. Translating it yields CASSPSHGNQPQHF.

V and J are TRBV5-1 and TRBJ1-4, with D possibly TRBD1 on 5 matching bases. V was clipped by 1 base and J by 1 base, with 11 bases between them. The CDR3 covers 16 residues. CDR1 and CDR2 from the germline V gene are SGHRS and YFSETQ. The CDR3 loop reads CASSLWGDGTNEKLFF. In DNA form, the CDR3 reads TGCGCCAGCAGCTTGTGGGGGGACGGAACTAATGAAAAACTGTTTTTT.

The DNA of the CDR3 is TGTGCCAGCAGCGCCAGACTAGCGGGGGAGAGCTCCTACAATGAGCAGTTCTTC. Its protein product is CASSARLAGESSYNEQFF. V usage is TRBV11-2 and J usage is TRBJ2-1; 12 bases match TRBD2. The CDR3 has 18 residues. Germline V gene sequence: CDR1 SGHAT, CDR2 FQNNGV. Trimming cost V 5 bases and J 0 bases; bases outside gene matches: 8.

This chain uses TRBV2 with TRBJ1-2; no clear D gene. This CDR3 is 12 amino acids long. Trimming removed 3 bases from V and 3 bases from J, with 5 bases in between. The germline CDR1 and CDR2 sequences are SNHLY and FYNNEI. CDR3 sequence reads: CASSDSDYGYTF. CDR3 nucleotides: TGTGCCAGCAGTGATAGCGACTATGGCTACACCTTC.